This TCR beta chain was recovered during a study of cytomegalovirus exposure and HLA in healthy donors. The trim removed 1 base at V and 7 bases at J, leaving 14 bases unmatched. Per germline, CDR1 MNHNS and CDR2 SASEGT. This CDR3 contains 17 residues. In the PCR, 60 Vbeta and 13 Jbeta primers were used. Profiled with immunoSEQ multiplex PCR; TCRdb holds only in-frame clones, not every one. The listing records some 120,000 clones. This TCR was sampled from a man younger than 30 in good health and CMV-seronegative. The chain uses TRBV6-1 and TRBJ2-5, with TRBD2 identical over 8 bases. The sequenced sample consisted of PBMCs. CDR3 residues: CASSEVGGRGGVGTQYF. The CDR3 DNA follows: TGTGCCAGCAGTGAAGTGGGCGGACGGGGGGGTGTAGGGACCCAGTACTTC.